This record looks at one TCR beta chain sequence and its context. Its antigen specificity is not known. No base quality information exists; no much larger clone differs at one position. These data belong to a study of pediatric ulcerative colitis (dated by TCRdb to about 2019). For the study in its entirety: Of the ulcerative colitis patients, about 7 had pancolitis and two had left-sided colitis, and histology in every patient was consistent with ulcerative colitis. By Pediatric Ulcerative Colitis Activity Index, a couple of patients had mild disease, several had moderate disease and three had acute severe colitis. Nine or ten newly diagnosed, treatment-naive pediatric ulcerative colitis patients and a handful of non-IBD control children each provided paired blood and rectal samples. Results the study describes overall, beyond this receptor: Because repertoires were derived from total lymphocyte DNA, patterns in rare subsets such as regulatory T cells may not have been reflected. Controls, mild-moderate and acute severe colitis patients were separated by rectal repertoire features, and reduced rectal diversity due to clonal expansions was observed in acute severe colitis. Two rectal CDR3 clonotypes were found in every ulcerative colitis patient but in no control. For technical reasons, blood samples from a couple of patients gave substantially fewer templates, and these samples were excluded from the blood-rectal overlap analysis. Significantly higher autologous blood-rectal clonal overlap was found in ulcerative colitis patients than in controls, which suggested increased T cell trafficking to inflamed tissue. The healthy control group was small, with only four individuals.

Rearranged CDR3 beta regions were amplified from genomic DNA with multiplex V and J primers using the immunoSEQ TRB Survey service. Survey-level sequencing depth of up to 500,000 reads per sample was used to keep depth equal across samples. The libraries were purified, combined into pools and sequenced with Illumina technology. On the authors' methods: immunoSEQ online tools were used for productive clonality, sample overlap, pairwise scatters, CDR3 beta length, V/D/J gene usage and productiveness. Calculated diversity was defined as the number of unique rearrangements divided by total templates, multiplied by 100, and Shannon and Simpson indices were computed as well. For principal component analysis, Z-score normalized data were analyzed with the R prcomp function and the ggbiplot package. Morisita's index was used to measure clonal overlap between blood and rectum within each subject. TCRdb's version of the immuneACCESS table is confined to in-frame rearrangements and falls short of the full clone set. An unresolved V gene accounts for under half of the shortfall where checked; the remainder is of unknown origin. V and J calls and clone size come straight from that table; D and trimming were deduced from the DNA. The sample table holds around 68,000 clones, of which 77% were seen once. Around 5.2% of the sample is held by the ten biggest clonotypes.

The germline V gene gives CDR1 as SGDLS and CDR2 as YYNGEE. There are 15 amino acids in the CDR3, from cysteine to phenylalanine inclusive. The kept DNA is CDR3 alone, 45 bases in frame from the first base. Relative to germline, V is missing 0 bases and J is missing 4 bases, with 3 bases of the junction outside any gene match. Before the diagnostic colonoscopy, none of the ulcerative colitis patients had been given any immunosuppressive medication. A blood sample was obtained concurrently with the colonoscopy. The Wizard kit (Promega) was used to extract genomic DNA from the blood and intestinal samples.

What was sequenced was blood. The chain joins TRBV9 to TRBJ2-7; TRBD2 aligns with 11 central bases. The sequence was collected from a boy younger than 18 with moderate ulcerative colitis. This receptor has the CDR3 CASSVGLAGQYEQYF. The sequenced DNA is TGTGCCAGCAGCGTAGGACTAGCGGGGCAATACGAGCAGTACTTC.